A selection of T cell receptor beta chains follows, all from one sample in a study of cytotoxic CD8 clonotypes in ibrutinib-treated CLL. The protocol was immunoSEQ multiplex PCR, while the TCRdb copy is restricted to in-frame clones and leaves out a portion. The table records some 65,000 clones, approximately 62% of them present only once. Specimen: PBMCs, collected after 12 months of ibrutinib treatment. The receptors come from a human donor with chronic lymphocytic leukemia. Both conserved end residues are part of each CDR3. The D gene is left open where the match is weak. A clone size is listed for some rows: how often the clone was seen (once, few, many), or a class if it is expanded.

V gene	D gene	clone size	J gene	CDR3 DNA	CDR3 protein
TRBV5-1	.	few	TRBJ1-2	TGCGCCAGCAGCTCCCCAGGGAGGGGAGGCGGCTACACCTTC	CASSSPGRGGGYTF
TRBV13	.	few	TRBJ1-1	TGTGCCAGCAGCTTAATGGGGACTGAAGCTTTCTTT	CASSLMGTEAFF
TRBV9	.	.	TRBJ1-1	TGTGCCAGCAGGAAGGGGGACACTGAAGCTTTCTTT	CASRKGDTEAFF
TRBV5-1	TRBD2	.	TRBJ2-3	TGCGCCAGCAGCTTATTAGCGGGCTACACAGATACGCAGTATTTT	CASSLLAGYTDTQYF
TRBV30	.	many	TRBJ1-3	TGTGCCTGGGGGGTATCTGGAAACACCATATATTTT	CAWGVSGNTIYF
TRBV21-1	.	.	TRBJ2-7	TGTGCCAGCAGCCCCAGAGGGAGTGCCTACGAGCAGTACTTC	CASSPRGSAYEQYF
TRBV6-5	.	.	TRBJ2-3	TGTGCCAGCAAAAGCGGCCCGGTCCCCACAGATACGCAGTATTTT	CASKSGPVPTDTQYF
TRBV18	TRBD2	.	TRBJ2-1	TGTGCCAGCTCACGAAGAAACAGCGGGAGCACCTACAATGAGCAGTTCTTC	CASSRRNSGSTYNEQFF
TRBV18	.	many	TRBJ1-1	TGTGCCAGCTCACAATCGGGGGGAATCACTGAAGCTTTCTTT	CASSQSGGITEAFF
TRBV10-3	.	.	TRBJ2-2	TGTGCCATCAGTGAGAGGGGGTACCCCGGGGAGCTGTTTTTT	CAISERGYPGELFF
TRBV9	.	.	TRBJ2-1	TGTGCCAGCAGTCGTGGACGGAGCTCCTACAATGAGCAGTTCTTC	CASSRGRSSYNEQFF
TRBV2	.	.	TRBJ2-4	TGTGCCAGCAGTGCCCAGCGGGTCCAACTAGCCAAAAACATTCAGTACTTC	CASSAQRVQLAKNIQYF
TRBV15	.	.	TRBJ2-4	TGTGCCACCAGCCACTTGGCCTTACACATTCAGTACTTC	CATSHLALHIQYF
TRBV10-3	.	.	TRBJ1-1	TGTGCCATCAGAAACACGGGACTAGACCGGACTGAAGCTTTCTTT	CAIRNTGLDRTEAFF
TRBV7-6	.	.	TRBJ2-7	TGTGCCAGCAGCTCAGGGACCCCGTACGAGCAGTACTTC	CASSSGTPYEQYF
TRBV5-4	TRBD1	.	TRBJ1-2	TGTGCCAGCAGCTTCGGCCCGGACAGGGAAGGGGATGGCTACACCTTC	CASSFGPDREGDGYTF
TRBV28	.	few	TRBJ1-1	TGTGCCAGCAGTTTGGCAGGTGAAGCTTTCTTT	CASSLAGEAFF
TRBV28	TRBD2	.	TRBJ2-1	TGTGCCAGCAGGAGCGGGAGTGATAGGATCAATGAGCAGTTCTTC	CASRSGSDRINEQFF
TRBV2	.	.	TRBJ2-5	TGTGCCAGCAGGGGCCAAGGGACCCAGTACTTC	CASRGQGTQYF
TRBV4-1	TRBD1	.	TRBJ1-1	TGCGCCAGCAGCCAAGAGAGACAGGGGGCGTGGAACAGGGGCACTGAAGCTTTCTTT	CASSQERQGAWNRGTEAFF
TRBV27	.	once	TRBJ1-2	TGTGCCAGCAGGCCTAATGTGGGACTTAACTATGGCTACACCTTC	CASRPNVGLNYGYTF
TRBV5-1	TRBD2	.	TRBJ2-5	TGCGCCAGCAGCTTGGGTGGCGGGGGGCCGTTCGAGACCCAGTACTTC	CASSLGGGGPFETQYF
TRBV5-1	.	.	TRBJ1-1	TGCGCCAGCAGCTTGGCAGGGCTCAGCGCTGAAGCTTTCTTT	CASSLAGLSAEAFF
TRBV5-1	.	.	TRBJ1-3	TGCGCCAGCAGCTTGGGCAGCGCTCCTGGAAACACCATATATTTT	CASSLGSAPGNTIYF
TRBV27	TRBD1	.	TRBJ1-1	TGTGCCAGCAGTTCCCGCCTCACAGGGGGTGCTGAAGCTTTCTTT	CASSSRLTGGAEAFF
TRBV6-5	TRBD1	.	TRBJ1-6	TGTGCCAGCAGTTACTCCTTACAGGGGATTAATTCACCCCTCCACTTT	CASSYSLQGINSPLHF
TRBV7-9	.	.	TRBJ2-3	TGTGCCAGCAGCTTAGGGAGCGATAGCACAGATACGCAGTATTTT	CASSLGSDSTDTQYF
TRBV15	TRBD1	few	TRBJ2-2	TGTGCCACCAGCAGTGACAGGGGGACCGGGGAGCTGTTTTTT	CATSSDRGTGELFF
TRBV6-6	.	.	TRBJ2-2	TGTGCCAGCAGTTTTGGACTGGTTAACACCGGGGAGCTGTTTTTT	CASSFGLVNTGELFF
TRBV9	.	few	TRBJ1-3	TGTGCCAGCAGCGTAGAAGGTTACCTCTCTGGAAACACCATATATTTT	CASSVEGYLSGNTIYF
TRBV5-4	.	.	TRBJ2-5	TGTGCCAGCAGCCGGGACCCCCCGAAGGTGACCCAGTACTTC	CASSRDPPKVTQYF
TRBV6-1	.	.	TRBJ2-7	TGTGCCAGCAGCCAGGAAGGTTACGAGCAGTACTTC	CASSQEGYEQYF
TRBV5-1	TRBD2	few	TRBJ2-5	TGCGCCAGCAGTCGGGGTAGCGGGAGTCAACAAGAGACCCAGTACTTC	CASSRGSGSQQETQYF
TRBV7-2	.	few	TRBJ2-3	TGTGCCAGCAGCTTGGGCACCGGTACGCAGTATTTT	CASSLGTGTQYF
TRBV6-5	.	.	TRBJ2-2	TGTGCCAGCACCCGACTTACCGGGGAGCTGTTTTTT	CASTRLTGELFF
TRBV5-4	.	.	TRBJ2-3	TGTGCCAGCAGCTTAGAGGGACGGGCAGATACGCAGTATTTT	CASSLEGRADTQYF
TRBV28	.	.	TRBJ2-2	TGTGCCAGCAGTTTTCGGGGATACACCGGGGAGCTGTTTTTT	CASSFRGYTGELFF
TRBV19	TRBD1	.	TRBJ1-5	TGTGCCAGTAGTCGCTCGACAGGGGGCGGGAGTTGGCAGCCCCAGCATTTT	CASSRSTGGGSWQPQHF
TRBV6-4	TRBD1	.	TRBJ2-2	TGTGCCAGCAGTGTGACAGGGACCGGGGAGCTGTTTTTT	CASSVTGTGELFF
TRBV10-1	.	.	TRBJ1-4	TGCGCCAGCTCCCCGGGTTTTGGGAGAAAACTGTTTTTT	CASSPGFGRKLFF
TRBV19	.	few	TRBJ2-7	TGTGCCAGTAGTCCTGGGGGCGTGGGGGCGGTCGAGCAGTACTTC	CASSPGGVGAVEQYF
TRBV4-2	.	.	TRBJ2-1	TGTGCCAGCAGCCAAGATTGGGGGAGCTCCTACAATGAGCAGTTCTTC	CASSQDWGSSYNEQFF
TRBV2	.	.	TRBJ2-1	TGTGCCAGCCTATTCCGAAATGAGCAGTTCTTC	CASLFRNEQFF
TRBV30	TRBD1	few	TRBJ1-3	TGTGCCTGGACGACAGGGGGCAACACCATATATTTT	CAWTTGGNTIYF
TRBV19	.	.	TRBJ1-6	TGTGCCAGTAGTAGGCAATATAATTCACCCCTCCACTTT	CASSRQYNSPLHF
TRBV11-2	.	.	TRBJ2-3	TGTGCCAGCAGCGTCGGGAGAGCGGAGAAAACCAGCACAGATACGCAGTATTTT	CASSVGRAEKTSTDTQYF
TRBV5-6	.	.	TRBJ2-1	TGTGCCAGCAGCAGCTTCTATGAGCAGTTCTTC	CASSSFYEQFF